Below, 17 T cell receptor beta chains from the same sample are listed, as sequenced in a study of blood T cell repertoires in COVID-19. Produced via immunoSEQ multiplex PCR; TCRdb's table is partial and in-frame only. This sample has about 64,000 clones, with 88% found just once. The sequenced sample consisted of peripheral blood. The receptors here all came from a man between 65 and 85 years old with acute or convalescent COVID-19.

V is TRBV4-3 and J is TRBJ2-3; D unresolved. Germline CDR1 reads LGHNA; CDR2 reads YSLEER. CDR3 length: 13 residues. V lost 0 bases and J 4 bases, leaving 5 bases between the germline ends. Here the CDR3 reads CASSQDTADTQYF. In DNA form, the CDR3 reads TGCGCCAGCAGCCAAGATACAGCAGATACGCAGTATTTT.

This chain uses TRBV2 with TRBJ1-4, with 8 bases identical to TRBD1. The V segment lost 5 bases and the J segment 4 bases; nucleotides outside the gene matches: 6. The CDR3 is made up of 15 amino acids. CDR1 and CDR2 (germline): SNHLY, FYNNEI. As DNA, the CDR3 is TGTGCCAGCAGTACCCCGACAGGGGTTAATGAAAAACTGTTTTTT. Translation gives CASSTPTGVNEKLFF.

The chain joins TRBV22-1 to TRBJ1-5; the table's TRBD1 call for D was not verified on the DNA. TRBV22-1 is listed as a pseudogene. This CDR3 is 16 amino acids long. This CDR3 reads CPGSPGPTGSNQPQHF. CDR3 in DNA: TGTCCTGGGAGCCCAGGACCCACAGGGAGCAATCAGCCCCAGCATTTT.

This sequence joins TRBV18 and TRBJ1-1; tentatively, D is TRBD1 (6 bases). This CDR3 is 16 amino acids long. The V gene lost 2 bases and the J gene lost 1 base, with 14 bases spanning the gap. Germline V gives CDR1 KGHSH, CDR2 LQKENI. In DNA form, the CDR3 reads TGTGCCAGCTCACCATCGGAAGTGGGGGCGAACACTGAAGCTTTCTTT. Encoded protein: CASSPSEVGANTEAFF.

This chain connects TRBV2 to TRBJ2-2, with D unclear. This CDR3 contains 15 residues. Trimming left V 0 bases short and J 0 bases short, with 5 bases between. CDR1 and CDR2 (germline): SNHLY, FYNNEI. The chain's CDR3 is CASSEADTNTGELFF. CDR3 DNA: TGTGCCAGCAGTGAAGCCGACACGAACACCGGGGAGCTGTTTTTT.

The chain recombines TRBV28 with TRBJ1-2, with 10 positions matching TRBD1. CDR3 length: 13 residues. Germline V lookup: CDR1 MDHEN, CDR2 SYDVKM. The ends lost 3 bases at V and 8 bases at J; junction bases unmatched: 3. The CDR3: CASSLTGGAGYTF. CDR3 in DNA: TGTGCCAGCAGTTTGACAGGGGGCGCAGGCTACACCTTC.

The rearrangement links TRBV29-1 to TRBJ2-7; TRBD1 aligns across 8 bases. The CDR3 loop spans 15 amino acids. The germline V gene encodes CDR1 SQVTM and CDR2 ANQGSEA. The V and J ends lost 0 bases and 2 bases, in that order; junction bases with no gene match: 6. This chain's CDR3 is CSVEEATGEPYEQYF. CDR3 DNA: TGCAGCGTTGAAGAAGCGACAGGGGAACCCTACGAGCAGTACTTC.

V gene TRBV7-2 combines with J gene TRBJ1-5, with a weak D call TRBD1 (6 bases). CDR1 and CDR2 (germline): SGHTA, FQGNSA. The CDR3 is made up of 14 amino acids. V shed 5 bases and J shed 2 bases, with 10 bases lying between them. The CDR3 nucleotides are TGTGCCAGCAGCCCTGGACAGCGCAATCAGCCCCAGCATTTT. Amino acid sequence: CASSPGQRNQPQHF.

The genes are TRBV7-8 and TRBJ1-4; weak D call: TRBD1 (6 bases). This CDR3 has 17 amino acids. Germline V CDR1 and CDR2: SGHVS, FQNEAQ. Trimming stripped 5 bases from V and 0 bases from J, with 16 bases between. CDR3 DNA sequence: TGTGCCAGCAGCCACGTTGGGGGCGTGCCAACTAATGAAAAACTGTTTTTT. Translation gives CASSHVGGVPTNEKLFF.

CDR3 in amino acids: CASSSGRGGYGYTF. DNA of the CDR3: TGTGCCAGCAGCTCCGGAAGAGGGGGATATGGCTACACCTTC. The chain carries TRBV7-2 and TRBJ1-2, with D perhaps TRBD1 (6 bases). The germline V gene encodes CDR1 SGHTA and CDR2 FQGNSA. The ends were cut back, 4 bases at V and 5 bases at J, with 14 bases in the middle. The CDR3 has 14 amino acids.

This rearrangement joins TRBV4-2 to TRBJ1-4, with D perhaps TRBD1 (6 bases). Germline values: CDR1 LGHNA, CDR2 YNFKEQ. Trimming pared 5 bases from V and 2 bases from J, leaving 12 bases between. The CDR3 spans 15 residues. This CDR3 is CASSERGSTNEKLFF. Written as DNA, the CDR3 is TGTGCCAGCAGCGAGAGGGGGTCGACTAATGAAAAACTGTTTTTT.

The chain employs TRBV15 and TRBJ2-5, with TRBD2 as a possible D gene (7 bases). The V gene's germline CDR1 is LNHNV and CDR2 YYDKDF (reference sequence). V lost 6 bases, J lost 5 bases, and 19 bases lay in between. CDR3 length equals 15 residues. The CDR3 region is CATRGWGKGGETQYF. The CDR3 DNA follows: TGTGCCACCAGGGGTTGGGGAAAGGGGGGGGAGACCCAGTACTTC. Together with reference TRBV15 and TRBJ2-5, the CDR3 gives the full variable domain: DAMVIQNPRYQVTQFGKPVTLSCSQTLNHNVMYWYQQKSSQAPKLLFHYYDKDFNNEADTPDNFQSRRPNTSFCFLDIRSPGLGDTAMYLCATRGWGKGGETQYFGPGTRLLVL.

This chain uses TRBV28 with TRBJ1-5; D is possibly TRBD1 (6 bases). This CDR3 region has 12 residues. The V end was cut by 8 bases, the J end by 7 bases, with 12 bases between. Per germline, CDR1 MDHEN and CDR2 SYDVKM. This CDR3 is CASVRGVQPQHF. The CDR3 nucleotides read TGTGCCAGCGTCAGGGGCGTGCAGCCCCAGCATTTT. The variable domain in full, completed from reference TRBV28 and TRBJ1-5, reads DVKVTQSSRYLVKRTGEKVFLECVQDMDHENMFWYRQDPGLGLRLIYFSYDVKMKEKGDIPEGYSVSREKKERFSLILESASTNQTSMYLCASVRGVQPQHFGDGTRLSIL.

The V and J genes are TRBV7-9 and TRBJ2-7; 11 bases map to TRBD2. This CDR3 is 19 amino acids long. The V and J ends lost 2 bases and 1 base, in that order; junction bases with no gene match: 13. Germline V gene sequence: CDR1 SEHNR, CDR2 FQNEAQ (reference sequence). The CDR3 loop is CASSLWLGLAGGRSYEQYF. The CDR3 nucleotides read TGTGCCAGCAGCTTATGGTTGGGGCTAGCGGGGGGCCGATCCTACGAGCAGTACTTC. The full variable domain, rest sourced from reference TRBV7-9 and TRBJ2-7, is DTGVSQNPRHKITKRGQNVTFRCDPISEHNRLYWYRQTLGQGPEFLTYFQNEAQLEKSRLLSDRFSAERPKGSFSTLEIQRTEQGDSAMYLCASSLWLGLAGGRSYEQYFGPGTRLTVT.

The V call is TRBV20-1, the J call TRBJ1-4; 9 nucleotides agree with TRBD1. The V and J ends lost 3 bases and 5 bases, in that order; junction bases with no gene match: 10. The CDR3 contains 16 residues. Germline CDR1 DFQATT, CDR2 SNEGSKA (reference sequence). The DNA for the CDR3 is TGCAGTGCTAGTGGTGGCGGGACAGGGTGGAATGAAAAACTGTTTTTT. Translation: CSASGGGTGWNEKLFF.

The rearrangement links TRBV24-1 to TRBJ1-1, with TRBD1 matching over 7 bases. Germline V gives CDR1 KGHDR, CDR2 SFDVKD. CDR3 length: 13 amino acids. Trimming at V came to 12 bases and at J to 0 bases, leaving 6 bases not matched to a gene. The CDR3 sequence: CAAVTGMNTEAFF. CDR3 nucleotide sequence: TGTGCCGCTGTGACAGGGATGAACACTGAAGCTTTCTTT.

The J gene is TRBJ2-5, the V gene TRBV2, with a weak D call TRBD1 (6 bases). The CDR3 runs to 15 residues. Trimming took off 5 bases at V and 2 bases at J, with 15 bases between the two ends. Germline values: CDR1 SNHLY, CDR2 FYNNEI. CDR3 amino acids: CASSQNQGKQETQYF. The CDR3 nucleotides are TGTGCCAGCAGTCAAAATCAGGGGAAGCAAGAGACCCAGTACTTC.